The 7 T cell receptor beta chains listed next were all sequenced from one sample in a study of molecular identifiers for immune sequencing clone quantification. TCRdb independently ran MiXCR on the PCR reads; one entry per CDR3 protein. Here the sample spans approximately 550,000 distinct CDR3 sequences, 20% to 25% being singletons. Material for sequencing was naive CD8+ T cells from blood, with Jurkat cell RNA spiked in. Documented subset: FACS-sorted CD8+CD4-CCR7+CD45RA+ naive T cells. The receptors were sampled from a human donor in good health. Some libraries in this study had Jurkat cell RNA spiked in.

About this clonotype: With a much larger clone just one base away, this may be a read error. The J gene is TRBJ2-1, the V gene TRBV27, with D tentatively TRBD1 (6 bases). There are 12 residues in the CDR3. CDR1 is MNHEY, CDR2 SMNVEV, per germline (reference sequence). V was clipped by 11 bases and J by 4 bases, with 12 bases between them. As DNA, the CDR3 is TGTGCCGGCAAAACAGGGTACAATGAGCAGTTCTTC. As protein: CAGKTGYNEQFF.

As regards this clonotype: In this CDR3 the conserved last residue, phenylalanine or tryptophan, is missing, so a read error is likely. This chain links TRBV16 with TRBJ1-1; perhaps TRBD1 as D (5 bases). Germline V gene lookup returns CDR1 KGHSY and CDR2 FQNENV. Trimming left V 3 bases short and J 0 bases short, with 14 bases between. The length of the CDR3 is 16 residues. The CDR3 bases are TGTGCCAGCAGCCACCGCGGGGCAACTATGAACACTGAAGCTTTCCTT. Its translation is CASSHRGATMNTEAFL.

The sample holds a few counts of this clonotype. The chain joins TRBV4-1 to TRBJ1-1; the match to TRBD1 covers 9 bases. Germline-derived CDR1 and CDR2 are MGHRA and YSYEKL. J was trimmed by 3 bases and V by 3 bases; bases with no gene match: 8. The CDR3 has 16 residues. The CDR3 nucleotides read TGCGCCAGCAGCCAGCACACGGGGACAGGGTACACTGAAGCTTTCTTT. Protein: CASSQHTGTGYTEAFF.

This clonotype was picked up one time. A read error is likely, as this CDR3 ends without the conserved phenylalanine or tryptophan. The genes are TRBV7-9 and TRBJ2-7; 8 bases align to TRBD2. The CDR3 covers 15 residues. V shed 5 bases, J shed 3 bases, and the junction held 9 bases outside the gene matches. Germline V CDR1 and CDR2: SEHNR, FQNEAQ (reference sequence). The CDR3: CASSTPERGHYEQYL. In DNA form, the CDR3 reads TGTGCCAGCAGCACACCTGAGCGGGGGCACTACGAGCAGTACCTC.

The chain couples TRBV13 to TRBJ2-5; 7 bases are a match to TRBD1. The CDR3 is 14 residues long. Germline V CDR1 and CDR2: PRHDT, FYEKMQ (reference sequence). V was pared by 5 bases and J by 1 base, with 4 bases of the junction left unmatched. CDR3 sequence: CASSRWDSQETQYF. DNA for the CDR3: TGTGCCAGCAGCCGCTGGGACAGCCAAGAGACCCAGTACTTC.

A few counts support this clonotype. The chain's CDR3 is CSARGPSGGSTDTQYF. DNA of the CDR3: TGCAGTGCTAGAGGCCCTAGCGGGGGGTCCACAGATACGCAGTATTTT. V usage is TRBV20-1 and J usage is TRBJ2-3; TRBD2 matches at 11 bases. CDR1 and CDR2 from the germline V gene are DFQATT and SNEGSKA (reference sequence). The V and J ends lost 1 base and 2 bases, in that order; junction bases with no gene match: 5. This CDR3 spans 16 amino acids.

With regard to this clonotype: A much larger clone lies one base from this, so it may be a read error. The conserved phenylalanine or tryptophan normally closing the CDR3 is absent here, so this likely arose from a read error. The genes are TRBV4-3 and TRBJ2-7; 8 bases are a match to TRBD1. V gave up 0 bases and J gave up 7 bases; unmatched junction bases: 8. This CDR3 is built from 15 residues. Germline V CDR1 and CDR2: LGHNA, YSLEER. As DNA, the CDR3 is TGCGCCAGCAGCCAAGAACAGGGGGTCATGGGTGAGCAGTACTCC. As protein: CASSQEQGVMGEQYS.